The 7 T cell receptor beta chains given below trace back to one sample, sequenced in a study of CD8 T cells in Susac syndrome. Reverse transcription of roughly 0.5 to 1 ug RNA was carried out with random hexamers. TCRdb called the immunoSEQ multiplex PCR reads again in MiXCR, with one record for every CDR3 protein. The data show some 120,000 distinct CDR3 sequences, 94% seen once. The material sequenced was CD4+ T cells from PBMCs. The receptor source for this set is a human donor in good health.

The chain couples TRBV20-1 to TRBJ1-1; perhaps TRBD1 as D (6 bases). This CDR3 contains 15 residues. Trimming pared 0 bases from V and 3 bases from J, leaving 14 bases between. Germline V gene lookup returns CDR1 DFQATT and CDR2 SNEGSKA (reference sequence). CDR3 protein: CSARDPGGQDTEAFF. The CDR3 DNA follows: TGCAGTGCTAGAGATCCGGGGGGGCAGGACACTGAAGCTTTCTTT.

In its sample, this clonotype was seen once. The rearrangement joins TRBV15 to TRBJ2-1; D gene unclear. In germline, CDR1 is LNHNV, CDR2 YYDKDF (reference sequence). With 0 bases removed from V and 0 bases from J, the gap between germline ends came to 9 bases. The CDR3 is 16 amino acids. The CDR3 DNA follows: TGTGCCACCAGCAGAGATCCAGGCCTCTCCTACAATGAGCAGTTCTTC. Translated: CATSRDPGLSYNEQFF.

The rearrangement joins TRBV5-1 to TRBJ2-1, with TRBD1 as a possible D gene (6 bases). V gave up 2 bases and J gave up 7 bases, with 10 bases separating them. This CDR3 spans 13 amino acids. Germline CDR1 SGHRS, CDR2 YFSETQ. This CDR3 is CASSFPDRNEQFF. In DNA form, the CDR3 reads TGCGCCAGCAGCTTCCCGGACAGAAATGAGCAGTTCTTC.

The CDR3 loop reads CASSFFGRGPDTQYF. The CDR3 nucleotides are TGTGCCAGCAGTTTCTTCGGCAGGGGACCAGATACGCAGTATTTT. The chain combines TRBV27 with TRBJ2-3, with D possibly being TRBD1 (6 bases). V was trimmed by 3 bases and J by 4 bases, leaving 14 bases between them. CDR1 is MNHEY and CDR2 is SMNVEV in the germline V gene (reference sequence). This CDR3 comprises 15 residues.

The chain couples TRBV19 to TRBJ2-7, with 7 bases aligning to TRBD1. The germline CDR1 and CDR2 sequences are LNHDA and SQIVND (reference sequence). Trimming cost V 6 bases and J 4 bases; bases outside gene matches: 9. This CDR3 spans 14 amino acids. The CDR3, as DNA: TGTGCCAGTAGCCGTCCCGGGACAGCTTACGAGCAGTACTTC. Residues: CASSRPGTAYEQYF.

The gene calls are TRBV9 and TRBJ1-2, with D perhaps TRBD1 (5 bases). The CDR3 spans 14 residues. CDR1 SGDLS and CDR2 YYNGEE come from the germline V gene. V lost 4 bases to trimming and J lost 4 bases, with 14 bases between them. The CDR3 protein is CASSPGPNSYGYTF. The CDR3 DNA reads as TGTGCCAGCAGCCCAGGGCCAAACTCCTATGGCTACACCTTC.

The count of this clonotype is one. The rearrangement joins TRBV6-5 to TRBJ1-1; D remains ambiguous. The ends were cut back, 5 bases at V and 3 bases at J, with 10 bases in the middle. The CDR3 runs to 13 residues. From germline, CDR1 is MNHEY and CDR2 SVGAGI. The CDR3 region is CASSRAGHTEAFF. The CDR3, as DNA: TGTGCCAGCAGTAGGGCGGGCCACACTGAAGCTTTCTTT.